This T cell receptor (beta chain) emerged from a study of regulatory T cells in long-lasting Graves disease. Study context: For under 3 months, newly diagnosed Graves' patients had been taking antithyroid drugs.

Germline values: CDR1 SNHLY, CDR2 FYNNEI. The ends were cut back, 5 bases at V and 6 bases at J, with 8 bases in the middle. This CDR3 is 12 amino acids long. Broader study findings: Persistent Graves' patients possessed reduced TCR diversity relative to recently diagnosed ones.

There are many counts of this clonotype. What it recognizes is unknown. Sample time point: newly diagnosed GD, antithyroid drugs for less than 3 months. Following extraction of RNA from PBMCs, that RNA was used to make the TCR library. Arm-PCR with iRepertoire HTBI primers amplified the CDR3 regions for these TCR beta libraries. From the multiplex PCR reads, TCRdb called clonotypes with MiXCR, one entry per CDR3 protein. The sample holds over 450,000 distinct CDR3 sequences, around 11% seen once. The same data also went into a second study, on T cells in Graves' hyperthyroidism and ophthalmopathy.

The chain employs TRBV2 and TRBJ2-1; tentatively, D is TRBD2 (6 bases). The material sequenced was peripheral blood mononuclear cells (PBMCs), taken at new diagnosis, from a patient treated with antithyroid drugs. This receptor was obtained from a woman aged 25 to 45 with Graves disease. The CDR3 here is CASSWDFNEQFF. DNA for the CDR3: TGTGCCAGCAGTTGGGACTTCAATGAGCAGTTCTTC.